The 7 T cell receptor beta chains reported below all come from one sample, sequenced in a study of shared clonotypes between healthy human individuals. Assay: immunoSEQ multiplex PCR; the TCRdb copy retains only in-frame clones and omits some. The sample lists roughly 500,000 clones; 79% were seen once. What was sequenced was PBMCs. The receptors here all came from a woman aged 40 to 49 in good health. Some clones in this sample may be carry-over from other donors' samples.

V gene TRBV7-3 combines with J gene TRBJ2-1; 13 positions agree with TRBD2. The CDR3 sequence is 19 residues long. Germline trimming cut 5 bases from V and 7 bases from J; bases unmatched to any gene: 17. CDR1 and CDR2 from the germline V gene are SGHTA and FQGTGA. The CDR3 here is CASSTTPRTSGSTRNEQFF. In DNA form, the CDR3 reads TGTGCCAGCAGCACCACCCCTCGGACTAGCGGGAGCACGAGGAATGAGCAGTTCTTC.

The chain uses TRBV18 and TRBJ1-6; unclear D gene. The germline V gene encodes CDR1 KGHSH and CDR2 LQKENI. With 0 bases removed from V and 7 bases from J, the gap between germline ends came to 7 bases. The CDR3 has 14 amino acids. The CDR3 DNA reads TGTGCCAGCTCACCACCGCAGCTCAATTCACCCCTCCACTTT. Protein sequence: CASSPPQLNSPLHF.

This clone is a singleton in its sample. This chain links TRBV11-2 with TRBJ2-3; unclear D gene. V was pared by 5 bases and J by 2 bases, with 14 bases between. Germline values: CDR1 SGHAT, CDR2 FQNNGV. This CDR3 has 15 amino acids. The CDR3 sequence is CASSRLEALTDTQYF. As DNA, the CDR3 is TGTGCCAGCAGCCGCCTCGAGGCCCTCACAGATACGCAGTATTTT.

This clone turned up a few times. This chain links TRBV5-5 with TRBJ1-2, with D unresolved. CDR1 is SGHKS and CDR2 is YYEKEE in the germline V gene (reference sequence). This CDR3 region has 13 residues. Trimming shortened V by 2 bases and J by 5 bases, and 10 bases separated the two germline ends. CDR3 in amino acids: CASSLGAMYGYTF. The CDR3 DNA reads as TGTGCCAGCAGCTTAGGTGCTATGTATGGCTACACCTTC.

The rearrangement links TRBV28 to TRBJ1-1, with 8 bases lining up with TRBD1. The germline gives CDR1 MDHEN, CDR2 SYDVKM. The V gene end was trimmed by 6 bases and the J gene end by 4 bases; junction bases not matched to a gene: 1. The CDR3 length is 12 residues. In DNA form, the CDR3 reads TGTGCCAGCAGCACAGGGGGCACTGAAGCTTTCTTT. Translating gives CASSTGGTEAFF.

V is TRBV5-4 and J is TRBJ1-2; the match to TRBD1 covers 10 bases. The CDR3 spans 16 residues. V gave up 0 bases and J gave up 4 bases; unmatched junction bases: 6. CDR1 and CDR2 (germline): SGHNT, YYREEE (reference sequence). The CDR3 here is CASSLGGGQGLYGYTF. The CDR3 coding sequence is TGTGCCAGCAGCTTGGGTGGGGGACAGGGGCTCTATGGCTACACCTTC.

The chain is built from TRBV19 and TRBJ2-6; no clear D. Germline CDR1 reads LNHDA; CDR2 reads SQIVND (reference sequence). V was shortened by 5 bases and J by 0 bases, with 2 bases between the two germline ends. This CDR3 is 13 amino acids long. The CDR3 is CASSSSGANVLTF. As DNA, the CDR3 is TGTGCCAGTAGTTCCTCTGGGGCCAACGTCCTGACTTTC.